This T cell receptor beta chain was retrieved from a study of identifying expanded T cells in peripheral blood. About this clone itself: Its antigen remains unidentified.

No infections or other immune events were documented during collection. Study results and limitations: Variance in clone template counts between two-week samples significantly increased with total template count across all healthy donors. Technical replicates showed approximately 1.2 changed clones; approximately 2 weeks 15 to 20; four weeks 19.

V lost 3 bases and J 7 bases, leaving 10 bases between the germline ends. Germline CDR1 reads MNHEY; CDR2 reads SMNVEV (reference sequence). The CDR3 is 14 residues long. The method was immunoSEQ multiplex PCR; TCRdb's version includes in-frame clones alone and lacks a portion of them. Among some 130,000 clones, approximately 86% were seen once, and the ten largest hold about 8%. This chain joins TRBV27 and TRBJ1-6; no clear D gene. Sequenced: blood. The receptor's source is a person aged 18 to 75 in good health. Written as DNA, the CDR3 is TGTGCCAGCAGTTTTCGTCTAGAGAATTCACCCCTCCACTTT. As protein: CASSFRLENSPLHF.